This is a list of T cell receptor beta chains from one sample in a study of T-cell memory formation after mild COVID-19. TCRdb fed the 5' RACE reads into MiXCR, producing one record per CDR3 protein. The table has tens of thousands of distinct CDR3 sequences, 15% to 20% seen once. Sequencing was done on a sample of PBMCs or a T cell subset sorted from them (not recorded which). All receptors derive from an adult who had mild COVID-19 (a few samples of this study predate the infection). Cell type and time point are not known. The CDR3 runs from the conserved cysteine through the conserved F or W. The D gene is left open where the match is weak. Expanded clones are given a class, and other clones once, few, many or no size at all.

D gene: .
V gene: TRBV5-4
clone size: many
J gene: TRBJ1-4
CDR3 protein: CASSLHGANEKLFF
CDR3 DNA: TGTGCCAGCAGCTTGCACGGGGCCAATGAAAAACTGTTTTTT

D gene: .
V gene: TRBV6-5
clone size: many
J gene: TRBJ1-2
CDR3 protein: CASRADSYGYTF
CDR3 DNA: TGTGCCAGCAGAGCCGATTCCTATGGCTACACCTTC

D gene: .
V gene: TRBV18
clone size: many
J gene: TRBJ1-1
CDR3 protein: CASSPPSGWGNTEAFF
CDR3 DNA: TGTGCCAGCTCACCACCGTCAGGCTGGGGGAACACTGAAGCTTTCTTT

D gene: .
V gene: TRBV13
clone size: medium-sized
J gene: TRBJ2-7
CDR3 protein: CASSRYQQGYSYEQYF
CDR3 DNA: TGTGCCAGCAGCCGATACCAACAGGGATACTCCTACGAGCAGTACTTC

D gene: TRBD2
V gene: TRBV6-6
clone size: many
J gene: TRBJ2-3
CDR3 protein: CASSSGLAIDTQYF
CDR3 DNA: TGTGCCAGCAGTTCGGGACTAGCGATAGATACGCAGTATTTT

D gene: TRBD2
V gene: TRBV19
clone size: few
J gene: TRBJ2-1
CDR3 protein: CASSRVGEGYNEQFF
CDR3 DNA: TGTGCCAGTAGTCGTGTGGGGGAGGGGTACAATGAGCAGTTCTTC

D gene: .
V gene: TRBV11-2
clone size: .
J gene: TRBJ1-6
CDR3 protein: CASSPGFISPLHF
CDR3 DNA: TGTGCCAGCAGTCCCGGATTTATTTCACCCCTCCACTTT

D gene: TRBD2
V gene: TRBV5-1
clone size: .
J gene: TRBJ2-1
CDR3 protein: CASSWGRGGKGNEQFF
CDR3 DNA: TGCGCCAGCAGCTGGGGTCGGGGGGGAAAAGGGAATGAGCAGTTCTTC

D gene: .
V gene: TRBV30
clone size: .
J gene: TRBJ1-5
CDR3 protein: CAWSDNSKDRRNQPQHF
CDR3 DNA: TGTGCCTGGAGTGATAACTCCAAAGACAGGCGCAATCAGCCCCAGCATTTT

D gene: TRBD1
V gene: TRBV5-1
clone size: many
J gene: TRBJ2-1
CDR3 protein: CASSLEGQAYNEQFF
CDR3 DNA: TGCGCCAGCAGCTTGGAAGGACAGGCCTACAATGAGCAGTTCTTC

D gene: TRBD1
V gene: TRBV6-5
clone size: many
J gene: TRBJ1-6
CDR3 protein: CASRESDRASSPLHF
CDR3 DNA: TGTGCCAGCAGAGAATCAGACAGGGCTAGTTCACCCCTCCACTTT

D gene: TRBD2
V gene: TRBV7-3
clone size: many
J gene: TRBJ2-3
CDR3 protein: CASSLKWRGGAIPHTDTQYF
CDR3 DNA: TGTGCCAGCAGCTTAAAGTGGCGGGGGGGCGCCATCCCGCACACAGATACGCAGTATTTT

D gene: TRBD2
V gene: TRBV6-5
clone size: many
J gene: TRBJ2-1
CDR3 protein: CATRLAGGHEQFF
CDR3 DNA: TGTGCCACCCGACTAGCGGGAGGACATGAGCAGTTCTTC

D gene: .
V gene: TRBV6-1
clone size: .
J gene: TRBJ1-2
CDR3 protein: CASSTYTNYGYTF
CDR3 DNA: TGTGCCAGCAGTACATATACTAACTATGGCTACACCTTC

D gene: .
V gene: TRBV19
clone size: .
J gene: TRBJ2-5
CDR3 protein: CASSIQGNRATQYF
CDR3 DNA: TGTGCCAGTAGTATCCAGGGAAACCGAGCGACCCAGTACTTC

D gene: TRBD1
V gene: TRBV7-2
clone size: few
J gene: TRBJ1-5
CDR3 protein: CASSLAGTGNNQPQHF
CDR3 DNA: TGTGCCAGCAGCTTAGCCGGGACAGGGAACAATCAGCCCCAGCATTTT

D gene: .
V gene: TRBV7-7
clone size: many
J gene: TRBJ2-3
CDR3 protein: CASSLSGPTDTQYF
CDR3 DNA: TGTGCTAGCAGCCTTAGCGGACCCACAGATACGCAGTATTTT

D gene: TRBD2
V gene: TRBV7-2
clone size: many
J gene: TRBJ2-7
CDR3 protein: CASSLGASGIYEQYF
CDR3 DNA: TGTGCCAGCAGCTTAGGTGCTAGCGGGATTTACGAGCAGTACTTC

D gene: .
V gene: TRBV4-1
clone size: many
J gene: TRBJ2-1
CDR3 protein: CASSQGPPHGQGANEQFF
CDR3 DNA: TGCGCCAGCAGCCAAGGTCCACCCCACGGTCAGGGTGCCAATGAGCAGTTCTTC

D gene: TRBD2
V gene: TRBV18
clone size: .
J gene: TRBJ2-3
CDR3 protein: CASSPPPGLAGGPSTDTQYF
CDR3 DNA: TGTGCCAGCTCACCCCCACCGGGACTAGCGGGGGGGCCGAGCACAGATACGCAGTATTTT

D gene: .
V gene: TRBV7-8
clone size: once
J gene: TRBJ2-2
CDR3 protein: CASSLDAGGHTGELFF
CDR3 DNA: TGTGCCAGCAGCTTAGACGCGGGCGGACACACCGGGGAGCTGTTTTTT

D gene: .
V gene: TRBV7-8
clone size: many
J gene: TRBJ2-2
CDR3 protein: CASSLWGRASPTGELFF
CDR3 DNA: TGTGCCAGCAGCTTATGGGGGAGAGCCTCCCCCACCGGGGAGCTGTTTTTT

D gene: .
V gene: TRBV9
clone size: many
J gene: TRBJ2-3
CDR3 protein: CASSVRTTDTQYF
CDR3 DNA: TGTGCCAGCAGCGTGAGGACAACAGATACGCAGTATTTT

D gene: TRBD2
V gene: TRBV4-3
clone size: many
J gene: TRBJ2-2
CDR3 protein: CASSQNTRTSGRGTGELFF
CDR3 DNA: TGCGCCAGCAGCCAAAACACTAGGACTAGCGGGAGGGGCACCGGGGAGCTGTTTTTT

D gene: .
V gene: TRBV25-1
clone size: .
J gene: TRBJ2-7
CDR3 protein: CASSDPRSSYEQYF
CDR3 DNA: TGTGCCAGCAGTGACCCCCGTAGCTCCTACGAGCAGTACTTC